This entry lists 8 T cell receptor beta chains sequenced from one sample in a study of shared clonotypes between healthy human individuals. Some clones are missing from TCRdb's copy, which holds only in-frame ones; the method was immunoSEQ multiplex PCR. The sample has over a million clones, 95% to 99% seen once. Sequencing used naive CD4+ T cells sorted from blood. Documented subset: CD45RA+ positively selected. Receptors were obtained from a man in his thirties or forties in good health.

V usage is TRBV10-1 and J usage is TRBJ2-1, with D possibly being TRBD1 (5 bases). Germline V CDR1 and CDR2: WNHNN, SYGVQD (reference sequence). CDR3 length: 13 residues. Deletions cut 5 bases from V and 5 bases from J, with 10 bases between. Here the CDR3 reads CASSKDRNNEQFF. The CDR3 nucleotides read TGCGCCAGCAGTAAAGACAGAAACAATGAGCAGTTCTTC.

This clone has a single count. The J gene is TRBJ2-4, the V gene TRBV5-6; a possible D gene is TRBD2 (5 bases). The V end lost 4 bases, the J end lost 12 bases, and 14 bases lay between the germline ends. The CDR3 runs 12 residues. Germline values: CDR1 SGHDT, CDR2 YYEEEE. Written as DNA, the CDR3 is TGTGCCAGCAGCCGGGGAACAACCGCTCAGTACTTC. Translation: CASSRGTTAQYF.

The V call is TRBV12-5, the J call TRBJ2-2; TRBD1 might be the D (5 bases). CDR3 length equals 14 residues. V dropped 4 bases and J dropped 6 bases, with 12 bases sitting between them. CDR1 LGHNT and CDR2 FRNRAP come from the germline V gene. This CDR3 is CASGYIQTAGELFF. CDR3 nucleotide sequence: TGTGCTAGTGGTTACATCCAGACAGCCGGGGAGCTGTTTTTT.

The V gene is TRBV5-6, the J gene TRBJ2-7, with D possibly being TRBD2 (5 bases). The CDR3 runs to 12 residues. CDR1 SGHDT and CDR2 YYEEEE come from the germline V gene. Trimming cost V 4 bases and J 6 bases, with 11 bases left between them. In nucleotides, the CDR3 is TGTGCCAGCAGCCAGGACTTACTCGAGCAGTACTTC. As protein: CASSQDLLEQYF.

The chain joins TRBV28 to TRBJ2-1; 11 bases align to TRBD1. Germline V gene sequence: CDR1 MDHEN, CDR2 SYDVKM. The CDR3 has 16 amino acids. V gave up 1 base and J gave up 4 bases; unmatched junction bases: 3. The CDR3 DNA reads as TGTGCCAGCAGTTTATTGGACAGGGGGCTATACAATGAGCAGTTCTTC. It specifies CASSLLDRGLYNEQFF.

This clone has only one observation. This rearrangement joins TRBV4-3 to TRBJ2-1, with TRBD2 matching 8 bases. The CDR3 loop spans 17 amino acids. V lost 0 bases to trimming and J lost 4 bases; unmatched junction nucleotides: 8. Germline values: CDR1 LGHNA, CDR2 YSLEER. The chain's CDR3 is CASSQETSGGPYNEQFF. The CDR3, as DNA: TGCGCCAGCAGCCAAGAGACATCGGGAGGGCCGTACAATGAGCAGTTCTTC.

The V call is TRBV11-3, the J call TRBJ2-3; the match to TRBD2 covers 7 bases. The CDR3 is 14 residues long. The germline gives CDR1 SGHNT, CDR2 YENEEA. V was pared by 4 bases and J by 3 bases, with 4 bases of the junction left unmatched. The CDR3 DNA reads as TGTGCCAGCAGCTCAAGCGGGGATACAGATACGCAGTATTTT. Protein product: CASSSSGDTDTQYF.

This sequence joins TRBV10-3 and TRBJ2-7; 14 bases agree with TRBD2. This CDR3 has 16 amino acids. The germline CDR1 and CDR2 sequences are ENHRY and SYGVKD. With V trimmed by 7 bases and J by 4 bases, 9 bases remained unmatched. The CDR3 DNA reads TGTGCCATCATAAATGGGACTAGCGGGAGCGGGTACGAGCAGTACTTC. Translating gives CAIINGTSGSGYEQYF.